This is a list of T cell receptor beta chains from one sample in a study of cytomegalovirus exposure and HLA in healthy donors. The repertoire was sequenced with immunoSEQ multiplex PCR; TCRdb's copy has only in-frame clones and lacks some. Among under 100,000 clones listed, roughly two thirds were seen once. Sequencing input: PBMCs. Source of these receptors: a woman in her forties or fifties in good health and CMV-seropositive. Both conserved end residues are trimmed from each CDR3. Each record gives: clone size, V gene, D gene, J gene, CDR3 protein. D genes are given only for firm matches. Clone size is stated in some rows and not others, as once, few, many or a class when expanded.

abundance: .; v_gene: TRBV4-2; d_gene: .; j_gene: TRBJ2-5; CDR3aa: ASSPWESSGGGGQY
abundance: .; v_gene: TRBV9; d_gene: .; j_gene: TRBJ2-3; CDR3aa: ASSLSGSTDTQY
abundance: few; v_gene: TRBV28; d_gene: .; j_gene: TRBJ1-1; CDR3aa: ASRANTEAF
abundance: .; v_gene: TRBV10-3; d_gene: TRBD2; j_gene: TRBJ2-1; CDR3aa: AIKTSGSNEQF
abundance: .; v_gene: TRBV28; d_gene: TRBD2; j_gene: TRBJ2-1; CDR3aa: ASSFGGGRVSEQF
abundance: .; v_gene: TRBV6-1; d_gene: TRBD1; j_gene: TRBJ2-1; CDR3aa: ASSYGTGESNEQF
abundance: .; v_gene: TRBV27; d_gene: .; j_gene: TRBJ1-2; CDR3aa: ASQSNFGAGYGYT
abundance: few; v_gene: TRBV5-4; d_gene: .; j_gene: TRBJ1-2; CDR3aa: ASSRTDHYS
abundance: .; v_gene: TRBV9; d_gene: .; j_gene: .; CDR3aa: ASSVEASNEQY
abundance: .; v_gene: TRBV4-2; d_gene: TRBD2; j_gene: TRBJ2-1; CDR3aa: ASSQEGRGGTGRDEQF
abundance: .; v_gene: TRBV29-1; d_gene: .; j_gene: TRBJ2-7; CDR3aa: SAGSYTDNSYEQY
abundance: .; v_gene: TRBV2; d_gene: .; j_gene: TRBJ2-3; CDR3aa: ASSREYPADTQY
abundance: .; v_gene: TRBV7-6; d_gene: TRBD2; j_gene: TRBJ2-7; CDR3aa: ASSLLLAGVAYEQY
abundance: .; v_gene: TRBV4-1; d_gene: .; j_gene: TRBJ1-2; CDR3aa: ASSHLGGPYGYT
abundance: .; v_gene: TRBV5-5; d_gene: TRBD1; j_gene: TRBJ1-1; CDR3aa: ASSLTGPGIPAF
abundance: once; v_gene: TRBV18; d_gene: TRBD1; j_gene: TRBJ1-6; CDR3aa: ASSEGGGANSPLH
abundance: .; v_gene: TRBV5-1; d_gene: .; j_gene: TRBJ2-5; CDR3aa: ASSSNQLETQY
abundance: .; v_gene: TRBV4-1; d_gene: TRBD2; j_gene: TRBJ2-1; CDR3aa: ASSPEGGRAYNEQF
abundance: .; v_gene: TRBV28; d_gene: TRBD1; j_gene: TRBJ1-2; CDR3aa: ASSLDLVDRGAGYT
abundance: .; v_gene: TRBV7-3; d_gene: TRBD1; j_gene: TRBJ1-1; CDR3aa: ASSLRDSTTEAF
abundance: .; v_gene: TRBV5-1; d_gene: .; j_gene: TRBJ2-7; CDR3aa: ASSLVGFSASPSYEQY
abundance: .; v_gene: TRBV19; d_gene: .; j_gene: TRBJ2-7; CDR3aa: ASSPSQGVYEQY
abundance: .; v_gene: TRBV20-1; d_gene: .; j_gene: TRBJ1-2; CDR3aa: SAAANYGYT
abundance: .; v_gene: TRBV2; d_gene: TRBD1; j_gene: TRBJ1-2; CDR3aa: ARGQGQMGYT